Listed below are T cell receptor beta chains from one sample, sequenced in a study of T cell repertoires in cytomegalovirus infection. A single record per CDR3 protein comes from TCRdb applying MiXCR to the reads. This table has some 300,000 distinct CDR3 sequences, 9.6% appearing once. The specimen sequenced was PBMCs. These receptors originate from a human donor in good health (CMV status not recorded). Some clones in this sample may be carry-over from other donors' samples. Both conserved end residues are part of each CDR3. Each record gives: CDR3 length, clone size, D gene, J gene, V gene, CDR3 DNA, CDR3 protein. A D gene is named only where the DNA matches it firmly. The size field is filled for only some rows; it gives once, few, many or a size class.

>21|many|-|TRBJ2-1|TRBV7-2
TGTGCCAGCAGCTTAGCGCATACAGGGACGGATTATTTTCCTTCCTACAATGAGCAGTTCTTC
CASSLAHTGTDYFPSYNEQFF
>13|many|TRBD1|TRBJ2-5|TRBV7-2
TGTGCCAGCAGCAATAGGGGGCTGGAGACCCAGTACTTC
CASSNRGLETQYF
>18|few|-|TRBJ1-1|TRBV15
TGTGCCACCAGAGAGATCCCCGCGGGACACCCCGAGAACACTGAAGCTTTCTTT
CATREIPAGHPENTEAFF
>15|few|-|TRBJ1-2|TRBV11-2
TGTGCCAGCAGCTTAGATCTCACAGCAGCCTATGGCTACACCTTC
CASSLDLTAAYGYTF
>15|many|-|TRBJ2-1|TRBV28
TGTGCCAGCATCTCTGGGGGGACAGACAACAATGAGCAGTTCTTC
CASISGGTDNNEQFF
>15|few|-|TRBJ1-2|TRBV6-2/TRBV6-3
TGTGCCAGCCGGGACGGGAGATTTTCGGCGGTCGGCTACACCTTC
CASRDGRFSAVGYTF
>14|many|TRBD1|TRBJ2-1|TRBV19
TGTGCCAGTAGTATCACGGACAGGGACAATGAGCAGTTCTTC
CASSITDRDNEQFF
>13|many|TRBD1|TRBJ2-2|TRBV20-1
TGCAGTGCTTGGACAGGGGACACCGGGGAGCTGTTTTTT
CSAWTGDTGELFF
>14|many|-|TRBJ1-5|TRBV28
TGTGCCAGCAGTTTGAGAGGGAGGAGGCAGCCCCAGCATTTT
CASSLRGRRQPQHF
>14|-|TRBD1|TRBJ1-2|TRBV12-3/TRBV12-4
TGTGCCAGCACTTCGACAGGGGCTAACTATGGCTACACCTTC
CASTSTGANYGYTF
>13|many|-|TRBJ2-5|TRBV7-2
TGTGCCAGCAGCTTCTCAGAACAAGAGACCCAGTACTTC
CASSFSEQETQYF
>13|many|-|TRBJ2-5|TRBV23-1
TGCGCCAGCACCCCCGGACAAGAAGAGACCCAGTACTTC
CASTPGQEETQYF
>14|many|-|TRBJ1-2|TRBV12-3/TRBV12-4
TGTGCCAGCAGTCTGGCCCCTGTGGGATATGGCTACACCTTC
CASSLAPVGYGYTF
>16|-|TRBD1|TRBJ2-2|TRBV9
TGTGCCAGCAGCGTAGCCGGGACAGGGGTCACCGGGGAGCTGTTTTTT
CASSVAGTGVTGELFF
>15|-|-|TRBJ2-2|TRBV20-1
TGCAGTGCTAGAGACCCCATGGGGATCACCGGGGAGCTGTTTTTT
CSARDPMGITGELFF
>13|many|-|TRBJ2-2|TRBV7-2
TGTGCCAGCAGCCCTCCCGGGTCCGGGGAGCTGTTTTTT
CASSPPGSGELFF
>15|many|-|TRBJ1-2|TRBV28
TGTGCCAGCAGTGCCCCGGGGGTAGAGGGGTCTGGCTACACCTTC
CASSAPGVEGSGYTF
>18|few|-|TRBJ1-1|TRBV4-1
TGCGCCAGCAGCCATCCCGGGACAAACCCAATCCTGAACACTGAAGCTTTCTTT
CASSHPGTNPILNTEAFF
>17|few|-|TRBJ1-5|TRBV5-5
TGTGCCAGCAGCTCAATACTAGCACTTCATAGCAATCAGCCCCAGCATTTT
CASSSILALHSNQPQHF
>15|many|-|TRBJ1-4|TRBV18
TGTGCCAGCTCACCAGAGGAGAGGCCCAATGAAAAACTGTTTTTT
CASSPEERPNEKLFF
>14|many|TRBD1|TRBJ2-5|TRBV20-1
TGCAGTGCTAGACCGGGACAGGGTTTAGAGACCCAGTACTTC
CSARPGQGLETQYF
>14|many|TRBD1|TRBJ2-1|TRBV29-1
TGCAGCGCCCTGACAGGGTCCTCCTACAATGAGCAGTTCTTC
CSALTGSSYNEQFF
>13|many|TRBD1|TRBJ2-1|TRBV29-1
TGCAGCGTTGGGGACAGCTCCTACAATGAGCAGTTCTTC
CSVGDSSYNEQFF
>13|many|-|TRBJ2-7|TRBV19
TGTGCCAGTAGTACCTCCGGGACCGGGGAGCAGTACTTC
CASSTSGTGEQYF
>16|-|-|TRBJ1-3|TRBV19
TGTGCCAGTAGGACGGTTGGGGCCAGCTCTGGAAACACCATATATTTT
CASRTVGASSGNTIYF
>15|many|TRBD1|TRBJ2-3|TRBV6-2/TRBV6-3
TGTGCCAGCAGTTCGGGGACAGGGGAGGCAGATACGCAGTATTTT
CASSSGTGEADTQYF
>17|many|-|TRBJ2-7|TRBV7-8
TGTGCCAGCAGCTTAGGTTTGGACAAGTTTTCCCCCTACGAGCAGTACTTC
CASSLGLDKFSPYEQYF
>14|-|-|TRBJ2-2|TRBV6-2/TRBV6-3
TGTGCCAGCAGAGCCGGGTCTTACACCGGGGAGCTGTTTTTT
CASRAGSYTGELFF
>16|few|TRBD2|TRBJ2-3|TRBV5-1
TGCGCCAGCAGCAAAAGACTAGCGGGGGGGACAGATACGCAGTATTTT
CASSKRLAGGTDTQYF
>15|many|TRBD2|TRBJ2-1|TRBV20-1
TGCAGTGCTAGAGGACGCCCGGGGACTAGGGGTGAGCAGTTCTTC
CSARGRPGTRGEQFF
>13|many|TRBD1|TRBJ1-1|TRBV12-3/TRBV12-4
TGTGCCAGCAGCTTACAGGGGGACACTGAAGCTTTCTTT
CASSLQGDTEAFF
>14|few|-|TRBJ2-1|TRBV20-1
TGCAGTGCTAGCGCACCTGGTAGCTACAATGAGCAGTTCTTC
CSASAPGSYNEQFF
>13|-|-|TRBJ1-2|TRBV20-1
TGCAGTGCTAGGGGGGACTTTCCCCATGGCTACACCTTC
CSARGDFPHGYTF
>19|many|-|TRBJ2-1|TRBV6-2/TRBV6-3
TGTGCCAGCAGTCGGACAGGGGGACTTAGCGGGGGGGCCTACAATGAGCAGTTCTTC
CASSRTGGLSGGAYNEQFF
>14|once|-|TRBJ1-3|TRBV23-1
TGCGCCAGCCTCCGGCAAGGGGTCGGAAACACCATATATTTT
CASLRQGVGNTIYF
>14|many|-|TRBJ2-3|TRBV28
TGTGCCAGCACCCGGGGACAAGGCACAGATACGCAGTATTTT
CASTRGQGTDTQYF
>15|many|TRBD2|TRBJ2-5|TRBV5-1
TGCGCCAGCAGCTCGGGGACTAGCGGGGGAGAGACCCAGTACTTC
CASSSGTSGGETQYF
>17|many|-|TRBJ1-6|TRBV19
TGTGCCAGTAGTAGTTTGGACAGAAGCTCCTATAATTCACCCCTCCACTTT
CASSSLDRSSYNSPLHF
>14|many|-|TRBJ2-5|TRBV4-3
TGCGCCAGCAGCCAAGCGACGGGGGAAGAGACCCAGTACTTC
CASSQATGEETQYF
>12|many|-|TRBJ2-1|TRBV7-8
TGTGCCAGCAGCTTAAGGGAATATGAGCAGTTCTTC
CASSLREYEQFF
>15|few|-|TRBJ2-1|TRBV14
TGTGCCAGCAGCCAAGATCTGGTGCGGGGTGGTGAGCAGTTCTTC
CASSQDLVRGGEQFF
>13|-|TRBD1|TRBJ1-6|TRBV6-2/TRBV6-3
TGTGCCAGCAGCCGACAGGGTGGAGAACCCCTCCACTTT
CASSRQGGEPLHF
>20|-|-|TRBJ2-1|TRBV6-5
TGTGCCAGCAGTGATGCTCGGACAGCACCCGGCTTGAGCCCCTACAATGAGCAGTTCTTC
CASSDARTAPGLSPYNEQFF
>15|many|TRBD1|TRBJ1-5|TRBV14
TGTGCCAGCAGCCGGGGCAGGGGGAGCAATCAGCCCCAGCATTTT
CASSRGRGSNQPQHF
>15|once|-|TRBJ1-1|TRBV7-2
TGTGCCAGCAGCTTAGTGAACGTTTTGAGCACTGAAGCTTTCTTT
CASSLVNVLSTEAFF
>12|few|-|TRBJ2-3|TRBV29-1
TGCAGCGTTTTGCGGGGGCCAGATACGCAGTATTTT
CSVLRGPDTQYF